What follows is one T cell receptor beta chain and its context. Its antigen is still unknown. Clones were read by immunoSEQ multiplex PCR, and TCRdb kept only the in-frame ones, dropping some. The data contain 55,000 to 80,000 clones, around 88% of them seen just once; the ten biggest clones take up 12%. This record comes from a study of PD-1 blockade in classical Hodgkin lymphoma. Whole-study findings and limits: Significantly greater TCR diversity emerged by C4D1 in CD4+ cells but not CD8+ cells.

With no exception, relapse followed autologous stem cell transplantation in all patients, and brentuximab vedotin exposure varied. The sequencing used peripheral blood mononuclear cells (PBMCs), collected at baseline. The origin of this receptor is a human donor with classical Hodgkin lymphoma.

CDR3 coding DNA: TGTGCCAGCGGGACAGGGGGATCTGGGGCCAACGTCCTGACTTTC. Residues: CASGTGGSGANVLTF. The V and J genes are TRBV2 and TRBJ2-6; the match to TRBD1 covers 11 bases. This CDR3 has 15 residues. The germline V gene has CDR1 SNHLY and CDR2 FYNNEI. V was clipped by 8 bases and J by 1 base; unmatched bases: 1. The full variable domain, rest sourced from reference TRBV2 and TRBJ2-6, is EPEVTQTPSHQVTQMGQEVILRCVPISNHLYFYWYRQILGQKVEFLVSFYNNEISEKSEIFDDQFSVERPDGSNFTLKIRSTKLEDSAMYFCASGTGGSGANVLTFGAGSRLTVL.